The subject of this entry is one T cell receptor (beta chain). The sample belongs to a study of blood T cell repertoires in COVID-19. Study-level information: COVID-19 samples collected from the United States, Italy and Spain covered acute and convalescent phases.

Per the authors' pipeline: Amplification of reference gene primers was used by the study to estimate nucleated cell counts. The protocol was immunoSEQ multiplex PCR, while the TCRdb copy is restricted to in-frame clones and leaves out a portion. V and J calls and clone size are those listed in that table; D and trimming were worked out from the DNA. The sample records roughly 400,000 clones, about 87% being singletons. Per germline, CDR1 MNHEY and CDR2 SVGEGT. The CDR3 is 14 amino acids. V lost 4 bases and J lost 7; bases outside the gene matches: 7. Participants were aged about 18 to 89 years from around 25 US areas. All recovered Cohort 3 donors got two negative PCRs, got clearance, or saw symptom resolution.

The gene calls are TRBV6-2 or TRBV6-3 and TRBJ2-1; 7 nucleotides agree with TRBD1. Sequenced: PBMCs or T cells enriched from blood (not recorded which). The sequence came from a woman aged 50 to 60 who had recovered from COVID-19. CDR3 residues: CASSFRQGSNEQFF. The CDR3 coding sequence is TGTGCCAGCAGTTTTAGACAGGGTTCGAATGAGCAGTTCTTC.